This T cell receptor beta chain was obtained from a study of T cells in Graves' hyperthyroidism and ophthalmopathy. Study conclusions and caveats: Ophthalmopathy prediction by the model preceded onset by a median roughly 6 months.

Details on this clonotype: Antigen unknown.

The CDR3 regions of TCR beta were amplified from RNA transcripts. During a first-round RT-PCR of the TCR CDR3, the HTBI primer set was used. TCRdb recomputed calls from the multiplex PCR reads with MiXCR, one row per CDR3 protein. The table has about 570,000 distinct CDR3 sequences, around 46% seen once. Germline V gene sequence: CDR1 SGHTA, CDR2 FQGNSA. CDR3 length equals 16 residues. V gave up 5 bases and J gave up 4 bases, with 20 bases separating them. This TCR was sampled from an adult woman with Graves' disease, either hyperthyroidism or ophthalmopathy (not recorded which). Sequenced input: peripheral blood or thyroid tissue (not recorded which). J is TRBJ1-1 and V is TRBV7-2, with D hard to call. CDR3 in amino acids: CASSTRVSEASTEAFF. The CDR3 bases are TGTGCCAGCAGCACCCGGGTCTCGGAGGCTAGCACTGAAGCTTTCTTT. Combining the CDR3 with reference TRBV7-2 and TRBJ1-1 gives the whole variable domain GAGVSQSPSNKVTEKGKDVELRCDPISGHTALYWYRQSLGQGLEFLIYFQGNSAPDKSGLPSDRFSAERTGGSVSTLTIQRTQQEDSAVYLCASSTRVSEASTEAFFGQGTRLTVV.